What follows are 15 T cell receptor beta chains derived from one specimen sequenced in a study of blood T cells in healthy people across ages. For the second PCR, which ran for about 7 to 11 cycles, a sample-barcoded 5' primer and a J-beta primer mix were used. TCRdb re-derived calls from the 5' RACE reads in MiXCR, one entry per CDR3 protein. The repertoire holds 1.5 million to 2 million distinct CDR3 sequences, with about 32% as singletons. The source material was blood. All receptors come from a woman aged 25 to 45 in good health.

In this sample, this clonotype turned up a few times. The V call is TRBV5-1, the J call TRBJ2-5; no reliable D call. The ends were cut back, 0 bases at V and 5 bases at J, with 20 bases in the middle. CDR1 and CDR2 from the germline V gene are SGHRS and YFSETQ. The CDR3 has 17 amino acids. The CDR3 DNA follows: TGCGCCAGCAGCTTGGTTTCTCGGCGGCTTATGGGGGAGACCCAGTACTTC. Its translation is CASSLVSRRLMGETQYF.

This clonotype showed up just a few times. The gene calls are TRBV7-6 and TRBJ2-5; D call uncertain. V lost 5 bases and J lost 7, with 23 bases in between. The CDR3 has 16 residues. Germline-derived CDR1 and CDR2 are SGHVS and FNYEAQ. The CDR3 loop reads CASSLNGLWDPGTQYF. CDR3 nucleotides: TGTGCCAGCAGCCTTAATGGTTTGTGGGATCCTGGGACCCAGTACTTC.

Ten or more counts support this clonotype. The chain recombines TRBV5-5 with TRBJ2-3, with D perhaps being TRBD1 or TRBD2 (5 bases each). Per the germline V gene, CDR1 is SGHKS and CDR2 is YYEKEE (reference sequence). V shed 0 bases and J shed 0 bases, with 11 bases lying between them. This CDR3 region has 16 residues. The CDR3 protein is CASSLGDRGSTDTQYF. Written as DNA, the CDR3 is TGTGCCAGCAGCTTGGGGGACCGCGGGAGCACAGATACGCAGTATTTT.

Regarding this clonotype: A much larger clone lies a single base off, so this may be a read error. This sequence joins TRBV21-1 and TRBJ2-5; the D call TRBD1 from the table was never checked on the DNA. TRBJ2-7 matches the DNA end more closely, so the J call is doubtful. TRBV21-1 is termed a pseudogene. This CDR3 contains 16 residues. This chain's CDR3 is CANRSGARGAVDEQYF. CDR3 sequence (DNA): TGTGCCAACAGGTCGGGGGCGCGGGGGGCCGTGGACGAGCAGTACTTC.

The genes are TRBV4-1 and TRBJ1-1, with D unclear. From germline, CDR1 is MGHRA and CDR2 YSYEKL. Trimming took off 1 base at V and 3 bases at J, with 6 bases between the two ends. This CDR3 has 13 amino acids. CDR3 DNA: TGCGCCAGCAGCCAAGTCGTGGACACTGAAGCTTTCTTT. It yields the protein CASSQVVDTEAFF.

The J gene is TRBJ1-1, the V gene TRBV29-1; 7 bases map to TRBD1. The ends lost 1 base at V and 10 bases at J; junction bases unmatched: 18. The CDR3 totals 16 residues. Germline V gene lookup returns CDR1 SQVTM and CDR2 ANQGSEA. CDR3 residues: CSVEVPGTQRQGGAFF. CDR3 in DNA: TGCAGCGTTGAAGTCCCGGGGACCCAAAGACAGGGCGGAGCTTTCTTT.

This rearrangement joins TRBV4-1 to TRBJ1-1; the D is unclear. Per germline, CDR1 MGHRA and CDR2 YSYEKL. The CDR3 runs 14 residues. V dropped 0 bases and J dropped 3 bases, with 8 bases sitting between them. In DNA form, the CDR3 reads TGCGCCAGCAGCCAAGAAGTCCGGTACACTGAAGCTTTCTTT. Translated, it gives CASSQEVRYTEAFF.

In its sample, this clonotype was seen a few times. The chain joins TRBV27 to TRBJ2-7, with 8 bases that match TRBD2. This CDR3 comprises 13 residues. CDR1 and CDR2 from the germline V gene are MNHEY and SMNVEV (reference sequence). With 3 bases clipped from V and 5 bases from J, the junction kept 3 bases outside the gene matches. This chain's CDR3 is CASSLRGAHEQYF. CDR3 DNA: TGTGCCAGCAGTTTGCGGGGGGCCCACGAGCAGTACTTC.

This clonotype was observed a handful of times. The J gene is TRBJ2-1, the V gene TRBV6-4; D may be TRBD2 (5 bases). Germline V gene sequence: CDR1 MRHNA, CDR2 SNTAGT. Between the trimmed V and J ends, which lost 2 bases and 10 bases, there was a span of 18 bases. This CDR3 has 15 residues. In nucleotides, the CDR3 is TGTGCCAGCAGTGACAGGTTGAGGGCTATGGGGGAGCAGTTCTTC. It encodes CASSDRLRAMGEQFF.

This clonotype was seen a few times. CDR3 sequence (DNA): TGTGCCAGCAGCTCACAACCGGGACCACTTATCTCTGGGGCCAACGTCCTGACTTTC. Translation gives CASSSQPGPLISGANVLTF. This chain links TRBV9 with TRBJ2-6; either TRBD1 or TRBD2 may fit D (5 bases each). Deletions cut 4 bases from V and 0 bases from J, with 20 bases between. The germline CDR1 and CDR2 sequences are SGDLS and YYNGEE. The CDR3 is 19 amino acids.

In the case of this clonotype: A much larger clone differs from this one at a single base, so this may be a read error. The chain couples TRBV20-1 to TRBJ2-7, with 8 bases matching TRBD2. Germline V lookup: CDR1 DFQATT, CDR2 SNEGSKA (reference sequence). V shed 4 bases and J 5 bases; nucleotides not matched to a gene: 7. The CDR3 has 13 residues. CDR3 amino acids: CSAIPTSAHEQYF. The CDR3 nucleotides are TGCAGTGCTATCCCGACTAGCGCCCACGAGCAGTACTTC.

This chain connects TRBV28 to TRBJ2-7; 10 bases line up with TRBD2. V lost 2 bases, J lost 6 bases, and 7 bases stayed unmatched. The germline V gene encodes CDR1 MDHEN and CDR2 SYDVKM. This CDR3 has 15 amino acids. CDR3 nucleotides: TGTGCCAGCAGTTTAGGTAGCGGGAGGTTGGGCGAGCAGTACTTC. Translated, it gives CASSLGSGRLGEQYF.

The chain is built from TRBV7-9 and TRBJ2-1, with TRBD2 as a possible D gene (6 bases). The V end was cut by 1 base, the J end by 0 bases, with 10 bases between. CDR1 is SEHNR, CDR2 FQNEAQ, per germline (reference sequence). This CDR3 has 16 residues. The CDR3: CASSLVAASSYNEQFF. Written as DNA, the CDR3 is TGTGCCAGCAGCTTAGTAGCGGCGAGCTCCTACAATGAGCAGTTCTTC.

This clonotype was seen a handful of times. V is TRBV10-3 and J is TRBJ2-3; D is unresolved. Germline V gene sequence: CDR1 ENHRY, CDR2 SYGVKD. The CDR3 totals 14 residues. Trimming took off 5 bases at V and 2 bases at J, with 11 bases between the two ends. The CDR3 nucleotides are TGTGCCATCAGTCTCAAATACCCCACAGATACGCAGTATTTT. This sequence encodes CAISLKYPTDTQYF.

The table lists this clonotype with a few counts. The chain uses TRBV11-2 and TRBJ2-3; D is possibly TRBD2 (6 bases). The germline CDR1 and CDR2 sequences are SGHAT and FQNNGV. The CDR3 length is 21 residues. V was trimmed by 8 bases and J by 0 bases, leaving 33 bases between them. The CDR3 sequence is CASGWDRLASKKATSTDTQYF. The CDR3 DNA follows: TGTGCCAGCGGCTGGGATCGGCTAGCGAGCAAAAAGGCGACTAGCACAGATACGCAGTATTTT.